Listed here are 5 T cell receptor beta chains from one sample, sequenced in a study of blood T cell repertoires in COVID-19. Sequenced by immunoSEQ multiplex PCR; TCRdb stores in-frame clones only, minus some. The sample includes 130,000 to 150,000 clones, 87% of them seen just once. Sequencing was carried out using peripheral blood. The receptor source for this set is a woman aged 50 to 60 with acute or convalescent COVID-19.

The CDR3: CAWIAGVNTGELFF. The CDR3, as DNA: TGTGCCTGGATAGCAGGGGTGAACACCGGGGAGCTGTTTTTT. The rearrangement joins TRBV30 to TRBJ2-2, with D maybe TRBD1 (6 bases). The germline V gene encodes CDR1 GTSNPN and CDR2 SVGIG (reference sequence). The CDR3 sequence is 14 residues long. The V gene lost 4 bases and the J gene lost 1 base, with 10 bases spanning the gap.

V usage is TRBV19 and J usage is TRBJ1-2; TRBD1 agrees at 10 bases. The V and J ends lost 11 bases and 8 bases, in that order; junction bases with no gene match: 11. Germline CDR1 and CDR2: LNHDA and SQIVND (reference sequence). The CDR3 extends over 13 amino acids. CDR3 in DNA: TGTGCCGGATCCTCTGGGACAGGGGCCGGCTACACCTTC. Protein: CAGSSGTGAGYTF.

The J gene is TRBJ1-2, the V gene TRBV9, with unresolved D. CDR1 and CDR2 (germline): SGDLS, YYNGEE. The CDR3 is 12 residues long. Trimming removed 3 bases from V and 8 bases from J, with 11 bases in between. The CDR3 bases are TGTGCCAGCAGCGCCCACGAGAGCGGCTACACCTTC. Protein sequence: CASSAHESGYTF.

The genes are TRBV28 and TRBJ1-3; D is unclear. Germline-derived CDR1 and CDR2 are MDHEN and SYDVKM. CDR3 length: 14 amino acids. V was cut by 7 bases and J by 0 bases, with 10 bases left in between. The CDR3 here is CASTHGVSGNTIYF. As DNA, the CDR3 is TGTGCCAGCACCCACGGGGTCTCTGGAAACACCATATATTTT. The full variable domain, completed using reference TRBV28 and TRBJ1-3, is DVKVTQSSRYLVKRTGEKVFLECVQDMDHENMFWYRQDPGLGLRLIYFSYDVKMKEKGDIPEGYSVSREKKERFSLILESASTNQTSMYLCASTHGVSGNTIYFGEGSWLTVV.

This sequence joins TRBV5-4 and TRBJ2-7, with D maybe TRBD1 (5 bases). Trimming took off 6 bases at V and 2 bases at J, with 15 bases between the two ends. The CDR3 contains 14 residues. Germline V gene lookup returns CDR1 SGHNT and CDR2 YYREEE (reference sequence). CDR3 DNA: TGTGCCAGCACTCAGAACAGGTCCCCCTACGAGCAGTACTTC. This gives the protein CASTQNRSPYEQYF.